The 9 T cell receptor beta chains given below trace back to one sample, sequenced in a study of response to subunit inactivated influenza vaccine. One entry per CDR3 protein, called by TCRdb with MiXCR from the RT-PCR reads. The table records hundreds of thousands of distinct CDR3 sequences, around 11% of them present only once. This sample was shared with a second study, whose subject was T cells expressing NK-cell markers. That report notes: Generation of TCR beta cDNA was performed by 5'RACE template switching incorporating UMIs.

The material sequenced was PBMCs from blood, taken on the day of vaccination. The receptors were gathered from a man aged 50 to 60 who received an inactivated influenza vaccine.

CDR3 sequence reads: CASSTPEVATQYF. CDR3 nucleotide sequence: TGTGCCAGCAGCACTCCGGAGGTAGCTACGCAGTATTTT. V is TRBV7-9 and J is TRBJ2-3; maybe TRBD2 (5 bases). The germline gives CDR1 SEHNR, CDR2 FQNEAQ (reference sequence). CDR3 length: 13 residues. V was shortened by 5 bases and J by 8 bases, with 14 bases between the two germline ends. The full variable domain, completed using reference TRBV7-9 and TRBJ2-3, is DTGVSQNPRHKITKRGQNVTFRCDPISEHNRLYWYRQTLGQGPEFLTYFQNEAQLEKSRLLSDRFSAERPKGSFSTLEIQRTEQGDSAMYLCASSTPEVATQYFGPGTRLTVL.

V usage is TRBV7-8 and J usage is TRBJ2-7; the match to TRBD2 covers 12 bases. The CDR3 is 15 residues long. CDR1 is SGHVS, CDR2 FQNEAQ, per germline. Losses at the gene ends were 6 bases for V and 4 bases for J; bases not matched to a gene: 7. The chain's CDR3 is CASSPGLAGTYEQYF. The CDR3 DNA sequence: TGTGCCAGCAGTCCCGGACTAGCGGGAACGTACGAGCAGTACTTC.

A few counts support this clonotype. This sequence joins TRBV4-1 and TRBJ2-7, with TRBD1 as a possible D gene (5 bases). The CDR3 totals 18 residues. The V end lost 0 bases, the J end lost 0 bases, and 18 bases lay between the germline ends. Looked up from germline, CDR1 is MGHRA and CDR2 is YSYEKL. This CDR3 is CASSQDRGSLTNSYEQYF. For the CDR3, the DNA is TGCGCCAGCAGCCAAGATAGGGGCAGCCTAACAAACTCCTACGAGCAGTACTTC.

CDR3 DNA: TGTGCCAGCAGCTTAGACGCTGCGGGGGCTTACAATGAGCAGTTCTTC. Translating it yields CASSLDAAGAYNEQFF. This chain connects TRBV7-8 to TRBJ2-1; perhaps TRBD2 as D (7 bases). Trimming left V 1 base short and J 4 bases short, with 14 bases between. CDR1 is SGHVS and CDR2 is FQNEAQ in the germline V gene. This CDR3 contains 16 residues.

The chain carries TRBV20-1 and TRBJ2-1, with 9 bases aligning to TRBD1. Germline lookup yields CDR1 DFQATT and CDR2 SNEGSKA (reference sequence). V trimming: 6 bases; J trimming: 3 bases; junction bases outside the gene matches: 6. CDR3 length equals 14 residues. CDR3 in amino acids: CSARTGVVYNEQFF. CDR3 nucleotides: TGCAGTGCACGGACAGGGGTAGTCTACAATGAGCAGTTCTTC.

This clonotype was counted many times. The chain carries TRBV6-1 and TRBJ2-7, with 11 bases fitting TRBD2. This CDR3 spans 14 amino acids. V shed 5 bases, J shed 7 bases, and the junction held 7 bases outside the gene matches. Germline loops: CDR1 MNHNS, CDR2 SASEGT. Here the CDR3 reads CASSPRLAGREQYF. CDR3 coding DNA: TGTGCCAGCAGTCCACGACTAGCGGGAAGAGAGCAGTACTTC.

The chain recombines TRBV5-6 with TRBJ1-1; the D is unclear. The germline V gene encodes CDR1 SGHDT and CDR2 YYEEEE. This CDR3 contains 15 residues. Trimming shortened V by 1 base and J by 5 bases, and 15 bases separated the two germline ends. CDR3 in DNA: TGTGCCAGCAGCTTGAAAATAGTAACCGGGACTGAAGCTTTCTTT. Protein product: CASSLKIVTGTEAFF.

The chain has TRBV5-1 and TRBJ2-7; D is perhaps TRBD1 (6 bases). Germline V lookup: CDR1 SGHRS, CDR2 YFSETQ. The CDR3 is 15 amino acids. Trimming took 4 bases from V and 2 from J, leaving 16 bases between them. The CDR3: CASSPRQGSPYEQYF. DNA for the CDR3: TGCGCCAGCAGCCCCAGGCAGGGGTCCCCCTACGAGCAGTACTTC. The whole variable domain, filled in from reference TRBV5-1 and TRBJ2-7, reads KAGVTQTPRYLIKTRGQQVTLSCSPISGHRSVSWYQQTPGQGLQFLFEYFSETQRNKGNFPGRFSGRQFSNSRSEMNVSTLELGDSALYLCASSPRQGSPYEQYFGPGTRLTVT.

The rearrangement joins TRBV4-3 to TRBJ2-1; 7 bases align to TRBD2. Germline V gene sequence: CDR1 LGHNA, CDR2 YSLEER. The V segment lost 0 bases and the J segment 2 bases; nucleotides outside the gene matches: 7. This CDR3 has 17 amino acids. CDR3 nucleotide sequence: TGCGCCAGCAGCCAAGATCCTCGGGGGAGGGCCTACAATGAGCAGTTCTTC. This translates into CASSQDPRGRAYNEQFF.